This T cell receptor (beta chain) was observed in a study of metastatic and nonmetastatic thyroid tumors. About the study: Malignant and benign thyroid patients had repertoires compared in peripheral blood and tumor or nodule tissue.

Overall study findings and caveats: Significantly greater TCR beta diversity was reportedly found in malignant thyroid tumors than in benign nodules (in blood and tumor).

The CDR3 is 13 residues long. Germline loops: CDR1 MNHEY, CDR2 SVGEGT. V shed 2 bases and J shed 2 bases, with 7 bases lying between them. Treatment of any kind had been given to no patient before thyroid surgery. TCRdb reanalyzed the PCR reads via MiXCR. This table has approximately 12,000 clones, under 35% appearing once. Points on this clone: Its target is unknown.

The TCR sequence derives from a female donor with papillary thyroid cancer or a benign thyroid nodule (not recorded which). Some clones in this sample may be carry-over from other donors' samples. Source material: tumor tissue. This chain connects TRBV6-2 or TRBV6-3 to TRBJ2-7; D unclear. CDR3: CASSYSQTYEQYF. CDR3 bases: TGTGCCAGCAGTTACAGCCAGACCTACGAGCAGTACTTC.